This T cell receptor beta chain was captured in a study of technical replicates of blood from a few donors. Clones were read by immunoSEQ multiplex PCR, and TCRdb kept only the in-frame ones, dropping some. The sample has some 94,000 clones, about 96% seen once. The CDR3 consists of 14 residues. V gave up 0 bases and J gave up 8 bases, with 10 bases separating them. The germline CDR1 and CDR2 sequences are LNHNV and YYDKDF (reference sequence). This TCR was sampled from a human donor in good health. The sequenced sample consisted of T cells isolated from PBMCs. J is TRBJ1-4 and V is TRBV15, with D unclear. The CDR3 here is CATSRDRNREKLFF. Written as DNA, the CDR3 is TGTGCCACCAGCAGAGACCGAAATCGGGAAAAACTGTTTTTT.